Listed below are T cell receptor beta chains from one sample, sequenced in a study of cytomegalovirus exposure and HLA in healthy donors. The repertoire was sequenced with immunoSEQ multiplex PCR; TCRdb's copy has only in-frame clones and lacks some. This sample carries 130,000 or so clones, around 92% of them seen once, and the ten largest clones take about 3%. Sequencing input: PBMCs. The receptors derive from a man aged 25-40 years in good health and CMV-seronegative. CDR3s include the opening cysteine and the closing phenylalanine or tryptophan. D genes are given only for firm matches. Size values are once, few and many counts, or a class for expanded clones, and some rows have none.

TRBV27	TRBD1	NA	TRBJ2-7	CASSLSAYTAGTGFDEQYF	TGTGCCAGCAGTTTATCCGCCTATACCGCCGGGACAGGGTTCGACGAGCAGTACTTC
TRBV7-9	NA	NA	TRBJ1-1	CASSLGGGSMNTEAFF	TGTGCCAGCAGCTTAGGGGGCGGATCCATGAACACTGAAGCTTTCTTT
TRBV6-1	TRBD1	few	TRBJ2-7	CASSDLGQGRYEQYF	TGTGCCAGCAGTGATCTCGGACAGGGGAGATACGAGCAGTACTTC
TRBV7-3	NA	NA	TRBJ1-2	CASSFDRGALSLNGYTF	TGTGCCAGCAGCTTCGATCGGGGGGCCCTTTCGTTGAATGGCTACACCTTC
TRBV5-1	NA	NA	TRBJ2-7	CASRWQVSSYEQYF	TGCGCCAGCAGGTGGCAGGTGAGCTCCTACGAGCAGTACTTC
TRBV5-4	NA	few	TRBJ2-7	CASSLETRPYEQYF	TGTGCCAGCAGCTTGGAGACTAGGCCCTACGAGCAGTACTTC
TRBV4-2	NA	NA	TRBJ1-5	CASSRGVISSNQPQHF	TGTGCCAGCAGCCGGGGGGTAATAAGCAGCAATCAGCCCCAGCATTTT
TRBV7-8	TRBD2	NA	TRBJ2-1	CASSWGLAGEGEQFF	TGTGCCAGCAGCTGGGGACTAGCGGGGGAAGGCGAGCAGTTCTTC
TRBV11-2	NA	NA	TRBJ2-7	CASSLVSGTYEQYF	TGTGCCAGCAGCTTAGTCAGCGGCACCTACGAGCAGTACTTC
TRBV27	TRBD1	NA	TRBJ2-1	CASRLTGDNEQFF	TGTGCCAGCAGATTAACAGGGGATAATGAGCAGTTCTTC
TRBV25-1	NA	NA	TRBJ1-1	CASSGRAGAEAFF	TGTGCCAGCAGCGGGAGGGCTGGGGCTGAAGCTTTCTTT
TRBV5-1	TRBD1	NA	TRBJ1-6	CASRDRGTANSPLHF	TGCGCCAGCAGGGACCGAGGGACAGCCAATTCACCCCTCCACTTT
TRBV5-4	NA	NA	TRBJ2-2	CASSLLGGGGAAGELFF	TGTGCCAGCAGCTTGTTAGGGGGCGGCGGGGCGGCCGGGGAGCTGTTTTTT
TRBV5-1	TRBD1	NA	TRBJ2-2	CASSPQGAGELFF	TGCGCCAGCAGCCCACAGGGGGCCGGGGAGCTGTTTTTT
TRBV5-6	TRBD1	few	TRBJ1-2	CASSPRTGGNYGYTF	TGTGCCAGCAGCCCTAGGACAGGGGGGAACTATGGCTACACCTTC
TRBV7-6	NA	NA	TRBJ2-7	CASSLSTVGVESGEQYF	TGTGCCAGCAGCCTCTCCACCGTCGGGGTGGAGAGTGGCGAGCAGTACTTC
TRBV4-2	TRBD2	NA	TRBJ2-7	CASSRTSGDTSYEQYF	TGTGCCAGCAGCCGGACTAGCGGGGACACCTCCTACGAGCAGTACTTC
TRBV12-5	TRBD1	NA	TRBJ2-7	CASGETGQSPYEQYF	TGTGCTAGTGGTGAGACGGGACAGAGTCCCTACGAGCAGTACTTC
TRBV10-3	NA	NA	TRBJ1-1	CAISGPGGENLMNTEAFF	TGTGCCATCAGTGGCCCCGGAGGCGAAAACCTCATGAACACTGAAGCTTTCTTT
TRBV15	TRBD1	NA	TRBJ1-5	CATSRDLGTGADSNQPQHF	TGTGCCACCAGCAGAGATCTCGGTACAGGGGCGGATAGCAATCAGCCCCAGCATTTT
TRBV6-1	NA	NA	TRBJ1-5	CASGGGASGYQPQHF	TGTGCCAGCGGAGGAGGGGCCTCCGGGTATCAGCCCCAGCATTTT
TRBV4-2	TRBD2	NA	TRBJ2-7	CASSPGLAGSYEQYF	TGTGCCAGCAGCCCGGGACTAGCGGGGTCCTACGAGCAGTACTTC
TRBV9	TRBD1	once	TRBJ1-2	CASSTDRGLQYGYTF	TGTGCCAGCAGCACGGACAGGGGGCTTCAGTATGGCTACACCTTC
TRBV19	TRBD2	NA	TRBJ2-1	CASRLAGGVNNEQFF	TGTGCCAGTAGGCTAGCGGGGGGTGTGAACAATGAGCAGTTCTTC
TRBV29-1	NA	NA	TRBJ1-3	CSVEGVRGHSGNTIYF	TGCAGCGTTGAGGGGGTCAGGGGACATTCTGGAAACACCATATATTTT
TRBV7-9	NA	NA	TRBJ2-7	CASSSGRGAWYEQYF	TGTGCCAGCAGCTCCGGCCGGGGGGCTTGGTACGAGCAGTACTTC
TRBV29-1	NA	NA	TRBJ1-2	CSDDGNYGYTF	TGCAGCGACGACGGGAACTATGGCTACACCTTC
TRBV4-3	NA	NA	TRBJ1-6	CASSRLTGSYSPLHF	TGCGCCAGCAGCCGGCTTACAGGGTCGTATTCACCCCTCCACTTT
TRBV7-2	NA	NA	TRBJ1-5	CASSSEGRVGNQPQHF	TGTGCCAGCAGCTCAGAAGGCAGGGTTGGCAATCAGCCCCAGCATTTT
TRBV6-5	NA	NA	TRBJ1-2	CASSYSSRWNYGYTF	TGTGCCAGCAGTTACTCGAGCCGTTGGAACTATGGCTACACCTTC